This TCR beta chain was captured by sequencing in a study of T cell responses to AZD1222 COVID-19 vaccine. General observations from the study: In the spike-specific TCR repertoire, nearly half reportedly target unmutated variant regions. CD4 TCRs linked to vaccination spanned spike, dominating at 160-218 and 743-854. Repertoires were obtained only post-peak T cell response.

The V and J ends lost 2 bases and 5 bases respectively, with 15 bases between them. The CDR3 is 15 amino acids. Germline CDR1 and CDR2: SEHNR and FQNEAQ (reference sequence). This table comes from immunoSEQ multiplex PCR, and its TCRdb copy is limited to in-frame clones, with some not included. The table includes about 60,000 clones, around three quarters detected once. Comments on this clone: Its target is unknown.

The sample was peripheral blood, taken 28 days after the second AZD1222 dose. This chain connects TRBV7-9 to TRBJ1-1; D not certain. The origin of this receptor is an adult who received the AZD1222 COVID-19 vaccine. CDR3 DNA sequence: TGTGCCAGCAGCTTAAGGGAAAGTGGGAGGACTGAAGCTTTCTTT. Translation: CASSLRESGRTEAFF.